Shown below are 21 T cell receptor beta chains from a single sample sequenced in a study of T-cell memory formation after mild COVID-19. TCRdb reprocessed the 5' RACE reads with MiXCR, giving one entry per CDR3 protein. The profile shows 450,000 or so distinct CDR3 sequences, about 20% of them singletons. The sequenced sample was PBMCs or a T cell subset sorted from them (not recorded which). The source of these receptors is an adult woman who had mild COVID-19 (a few samples of this study predate the infection). Cell type and time point are not known.

This clonotype has only a few counts. The chain has TRBV7-2 and TRBJ2-7; 9 bases fit TRBD1. Germline V lookup: CDR1 SGHTA, CDR2 FQGNSA. The ends lost 3 bases at V and 0 bases at J; junction bases unmatched: 12. This CDR3 has 18 amino acids. CDR3 sequence reads: CASSLPRDRVYSSYEQYF. The CDR3 bases are TGTGCCAGCAGCTTGCCTAGGGACAGGGTTTATTCCTCCTACGAGCAGTACTTC.

This clonotype was counted a few times. The chain links TRBV5-1 to TRBJ2-3; D is perhaps TRBD2 (5 bases). V was clipped by 1 base and J by 1 base, with 19 bases between them. Per germline, CDR1 SGHRS and CDR2 YFSETQ. The CDR3 spans 18 residues. The CDR3 protein is CASSLFRDGVRGTDTQYF. The CDR3 nucleotides read TGCGCCAGCAGCTTGTTCCGAGACGGGGTGAGGGGCACAGATACGCAGTATTTT.

The chain uses TRBV29-1 and TRBJ1-4; 9 positions match TRBD1. V lost 7 bases, J lost 7 bases, and 4 bases stayed unmatched. Per germline, CDR1 SQVTM and CDR2 ANQGSEA. The CDR3 extends over 12 amino acids. The CDR3 loop is CSGGTGREKLFF. CDR3 DNA sequence: TGCAGCGGGGGGACAGGGCGTGAAAAACTGTTTTTT.

The sample holds a few counts of this clonotype. The chain links TRBV7-9 to TRBJ2-7, with a weak D call TRBD2 (6 bases). Germline CDR1 and CDR2: SEHNR and FQNEAQ (reference sequence). The CDR3 covers 13 residues. The ends were cut back, 4 bases at V and 6 bases at J, with 13 bases in the middle. The CDR3 DNA is TGTGCCAGCAGCTCCTTACGGGGGTTCGAGCAGTACTTC. This gives the protein CASSSLRGFEQYF.

This clonotype has a handful of counts. The gene calls are TRBV24-1 and TRBJ2-3, with TRBD1 identical over 9 bases. This CDR3 is 16 amino acids long. Germline CDR1 reads KGHDR; CDR2 reads SFDVKD. V gave up 3 bases and J gave up 2 bases; unmatched junction bases: 5. The CDR3 protein is CATSDVQGAHTDTQYF. The DNA of the CDR3 is TGTGCCACCAGTGATGTACAGGGGGCCCACACAGATACGCAGTATTTT.

This chain links TRBV15 with TRBJ1-2, with 10 positions matching TRBD1. The germline gives CDR1 LNHNV, CDR2 YYDKDF (reference sequence). This CDR3 contains 15 residues. Trimming at V came to 1 base and at J to 6 bases, leaving 5 bases not matched to a gene. The CDR3 protein is CATSRGTGGVDGYTF. CDR3 DNA sequence: TGTGCCACCAGCAGAGGGACAGGGGGGGTCGATGGCTACACCTTC.

The chain carries TRBV25-1 and TRBJ2-1; 7 bases fit TRBD1. The CDR3 extends over 13 amino acids. Germline V gene data show CDR1 as MGHDK and CDR2 as SYGVNS. With 2 bases clipped from V and 8 bases from J, the junction kept 3 bases outside the gene matches. CDR3 protein: CASSETTGYEQFF. CDR3 DNA sequence: TGTGCCAGCAGTGAAACGACAGGGTATGAGCAGTTCTTC.

The chain has TRBV20-1 and TRBJ1-2; D perhaps matches TRBD1 (5 bases). Germline V gives CDR1 DFQATT, CDR2 SNEGSKA (reference sequence). Trimming removed 1 base at V and 4 bases at J, with 7 bases between. This CDR3 has 12 residues. The CDR3 DNA reads TGCAGTGCTAGAGGCGGGACCTATGGCTACACCTTC. This gives the protein CSARGGTYGYTF.

This clonotype was seen a single time. Here the CDR3 reads CASSLGGRALRSYNEQFF. The CDR3 coding sequence is TGTGCCAGCAGCTTAGGTGGGAGGGCTCTTCGTTCCTACAATGAGCAGTTCTTC. V usage is TRBV7-9 and J usage is TRBJ2-1; 7 bases fit TRBD2. With 1 base clipped from V and 1 base from J, the junction kept 10 bases outside the gene matches. The germline gives CDR1 SEHNR, CDR2 FQNEAQ (reference sequence). CDR3 length: 18 residues.

This chain links TRBV29-1 with TRBJ1-2, with D perhaps matching TRBD1 (5 bases). The CDR3 totals 13 residues. The germline V and J ends were trimmed by 7 bases and 5 bases, with 17 bases remaining between them. CDR1 SQVTM and CDR2 ANQGSEA come from the germline V gene. The CDR3 sequence is CSALHRGAYGYTF. The DNA of the CDR3 is TGCAGCGCCCTACACCGGGGCGCTTATGGCTACACCTTC. Filled out from reference TRBV29-1 and TRBJ1-2, the complete variable domain reads SAVISQKPSRDICQRGTSLTIQCQVDSQVTMMFWYRQQPGQSLTLIATANQGSEATYESGFVIDKFPISRPNLTFSTLTVSNMSPEDSSIYLCSALHRGAYGYTFGSGTRLTVV.

The CDR3 sequence: CASSLFGRKNYGYTF. The CDR3 DNA reads TGTGCCAGCAGCTTGTTTGGCAGGAAGAACTATGGCTACACCTTC. The chain uses TRBV5-8 and TRBJ1-2; no definite D call. Trimming removed 1 base at V and 2 bases at J, with 12 bases between. Looked up from germline, CDR1 is SGHTS and CDR2 is YDEGEE. The CDR3 runs to 15 residues.

This clonotype was seen more than once but under ten times. The chain employs TRBV7-6 and TRBJ2-6; no firm D call. Germline V CDR1 and CDR2: SGHVS, FNYEAQ. V lost 5 bases, J lost 13 bases, and 15 bases lay in between. This CDR3 has 13 amino acids. The CDR3 loop reads CASSTHRATVLTF. Here the CDR3 DNA reads TGTGCCAGCAGCACACACCGGGCCACAGTCCTGACTTTC.

This clonotype was seen a few times. CDR3: CASSVAGLAINEQFF. The CDR3 DNA is TGCGCCAGCAGCGTGGCGGGACTAGCGATCAATGAGCAGTTCTTC. The gene calls are TRBV5-1 and TRBJ2-1; TRBD2 matches at 10 bases. The germline CDR1 and CDR2 sequences are SGHRS and YFSETQ. J lost 6 bases, V lost 4 bases, and 7 bases had no gene match. This CDR3 is 15 amino acids long.

The table lists this clonotype with a few counts. The genes are TRBV7-9 and TRBJ2-1, with a possible D match to TRBD2 (6 bases). Germline values: CDR1 SEHNR, CDR2 FQNEAQ (reference sequence). The V end was cut by 4 bases, the J end by 6 bases, with 10 bases between. The CDR3 loop spans 13 amino acids. CDR3 protein: CASSYRDFNEQFF. For the CDR3, the DNA is TGTGCCAGCAGCTACCGGGACTTCAATGAGCAGTTCTTC.

The J gene is TRBJ2-7, the V gene TRBV7-8; 7 bases are a match to TRBD2. V was pared by 2 bases and J by 0 bases, with 7 bases of the junction left unmatched. Germline CDR1 and CDR2: SGHVS and FQNEAQ. This CDR3 is 16 amino acids long. The CDR3 protein is CASSLLPAGSSYEQYF. As DNA, the CDR3 is TGTGCCAGCAGCTTACTTCCAGCGGGGAGCTCCTACGAGCAGTACTTC.

The V call is TRBV7-8, the J call TRBJ1-2, with D unclear. Trimming cost V 5 bases and J 7 bases, with 14 bases left between them. Germline loops: CDR1 SGHVS, CDR2 FQNEAQ. This CDR3 region has 13 residues. In DNA form, the CDR3 reads TGTGCCAGCAGCCCGGCGGGAGTAAGTGGCTACACCTTC. Encoded protein: CASSPAGVSGYTF.

V is TRBV15 and J is TRBJ1-1; D is ambiguous. V lost 5 bases, J lost 6 bases, and 10 bases lay in between. Germline V CDR1 and CDR2: LNHNV, YYDKDF (reference sequence). This CDR3 has 12 residues. The CDR3 sequence: CATSPGTPEAFF. CDR3 bases: TGTGCCACCAGCCCGGGAACCCCTGAAGCTTTCTTT.

This clonotype has a handful of counts. This chain links TRBV6-4 with TRBJ2-2, with D perhaps TRBD1 (5 bases). The CDR3 sequence is 14 residues long. V lost 2 bases and J 13 bases, leaving 17 bases between the germline ends. Looked up from germline, CDR1 is MRHNA and CDR2 is SNTAGT. CDR3 DNA: TGTGCCAGCAGTGACGCGGCAGGGCGTACGAGGCTGTTTTTT. Translating it yields CASSDAAGRTRLFF.

The rearrangement joins TRBV5-1 to TRBJ1-5; unclear D gene. Trimming removed 0 bases at V and 0 bases at J, with 7 bases between. Germline assignment: CDR1 SGHRS and CDR2 YFSETQ. CDR3 length: 15 residues. This chain's CDR3 is CASSLDGLSNQPQHF. The CDR3, as DNA: TGCGCCAGCAGCTTGGACGGCCTTAGCAATCAGCCCCAGCATTTT.

The CDR3: CASSFGGVRDSAFF. CDR3 coding DNA: TGTGCCAGCAGTTTCGGGGGAGTTCGGGACTCGGCTTTCTTT. This rearrangement joins TRBV6-5 to TRBJ1-1; D may be TRBD1 (5 bases). Trimming stripped 4 bases from V and 11 bases from J, with 20 bases between. Germline loops: CDR1 MNHEY, CDR2 SVGAGI. The CDR3 is made up of 14 amino acids.

This clonotype turned up a few times. The chain uses TRBV3-1 and TRBJ2-5, with 7 bases that match TRBD1. Trimming cost V 4 bases and J 2 bases; bases outside gene matches: 4. The CDR3 covers 14 residues. Germline V gives CDR1 LGHDT, CDR2 YNNKEL (reference sequence). The CDR3 region has the DNA TGTGCCAGCAGCCCAGGACAGGTACAAGAGACCCAGTACTTC. Translation: CASSPGQVQETQYF.